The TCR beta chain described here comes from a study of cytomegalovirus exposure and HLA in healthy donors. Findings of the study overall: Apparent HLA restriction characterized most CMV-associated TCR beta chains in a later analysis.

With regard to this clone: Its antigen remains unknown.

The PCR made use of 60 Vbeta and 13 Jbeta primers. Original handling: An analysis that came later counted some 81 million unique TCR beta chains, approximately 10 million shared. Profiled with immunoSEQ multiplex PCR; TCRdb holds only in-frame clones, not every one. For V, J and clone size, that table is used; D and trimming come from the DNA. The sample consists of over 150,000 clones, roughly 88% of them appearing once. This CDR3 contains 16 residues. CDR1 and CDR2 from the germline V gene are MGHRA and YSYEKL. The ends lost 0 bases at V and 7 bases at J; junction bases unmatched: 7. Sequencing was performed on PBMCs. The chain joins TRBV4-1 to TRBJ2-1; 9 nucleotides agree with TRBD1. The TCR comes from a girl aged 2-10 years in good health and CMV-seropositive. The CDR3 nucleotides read TGCGCCAGCAGCCAAGATAGACAGGGGGTGCGGAATGAGCAGTTCTTC. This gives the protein CASSQDRQGVRNEQFF.